Below are 18 T cell receptor beta chains sequenced from a single sample in a study of CD8+ T cells in alopecia areata. Sequencing templates came from extracted RNA that was reverse transcribed into cDNA. Using immunoSEQ multiplex PCR, the repertoire was profiled, and TCRdb retains in-frame clones only, with some absent. This sample yields 100,000 to 150,000 clones, of which about 49% are seen a single time; under 20% belongs to the top ten. Sequenced material: CD8+ T cells sorted from blood, taken at week 0. The receptor set was obtained from a human donor with alopecia areata.

This clone was observed a handful of times. V and J are TRBV5-6 and TRBJ2-2; D might be TRBD2 (6 bases). V shed 1 base and J shed 9 bases, with 10 bases lying between them. The CDR3 covers 13 residues. CDR1 is SGHDT and CDR2 is YYEEEE in the germline V gene. CDR3 loop: CASSLLEGRELFF. For the CDR3, the DNA is TGTGCCAGCAGCTTGTTGGAGGGTCGGGAGCTGTTTTTT. Supplemented by reference TRBV5-6 and TRBJ2-2, the full variable domain reads DAGVTQSPTHLIKTRGQQVTLRCSPKSGHDTVSWYQQALGQGPQFIFQYYEEEERQRGNFPDRFSGHQFPNYSSELNVNALLLGDSALYLCASSLLEGRELFFGEGSRLTVL.

The gene calls are TRBV11-1 and TRBJ1-2, with D maybe TRBD1 (6 bases). The CDR3 has 13 amino acids. The V end was cut by 5 bases, the J end by 6 bases, with 13 bases between. Germline assignment: CDR1 SGHAT and CDR2 FQDESV (reference sequence). CDR3 DNA: TGTGCCAGCAGCCCCGACAGGATGAATGGCTACACCTTC. It yields the protein CASSPDRMNGYTF.

V gene TRBV11-2 combines with J gene TRBJ1-5, with TRBD1 identical over 7 bases. The V and J ends lost 0 bases and 3 bases, in that order; junction bases with no gene match: 5. The CDR3 has 16 amino acids. Germline V gene sequence: CDR1 SGHAT, CDR2 FQNNGV. CDR3 nucleotide sequence: TGTGCCAGCAGCTTAGAATTACAGGGGAACAATCAGCCCCAGCATTTT. Translation: CASSLELQGNNQPQHF.

The chain is built from TRBV27 and TRBJ1-1; D call uncertain. The CDR3 covers 13 residues. Germline CDR1 reads MNHEY; CDR2 reads SMNVEV (reference sequence). V dropped 3 bases and J dropped 1 base, with 6 bases sitting between them. CDR3 protein: CASSFFGNTEAFF. CDR3 sequence (DNA): TGTGCCAGCAGTTTCTTTGGGAACACTGAAGCTTTCTTT.

This clone was recorded a few times. This chain connects TRBV6-1 to TRBJ2-2; 12 nucleotides match TRBD2. Looked up from germline, CDR1 is MNHNS and CDR2 is SASEGT. The CDR3 has 15 residues. V shed 3 bases, J shed 7 bases, and the junction held 3 bases outside the gene matches. CDR3 residues: CASSEGLAGSGELFF. The CDR3 coding sequence is TGTGCCAGCAGTGAGGGACTAGCGGGTAGCGGGGAGCTGTTTTTT.

With respect to this clone: Other DNA sequences in this sample translate to the same CDR3. The V call is TRBV29-1, the J call TRBJ1-2; 7 nucleotides agree with TRBD1. The germline V gene has CDR1 SQVTM and CDR2 ANQGSEA. CDR3 length: 11 amino acids. V was pared by 6 bases and J by 2 bases, with 0 bases of the junction left unmatched. The CDR3 nucleotides are TGCAGCGTGACAGGGAACTATGGCTACACCTTC. Its translation is CSVTGNYGYTF.

In DNA form, the CDR3 reads TGTGCCAGCAGCTTATCTCTGGGGATAGTGAACACTGAAGCTTTCTTT. This gives the protein CASSLSLGIVNTEAFF. V gene TRBV7-9 combines with J gene TRBJ1-1, with D hard to call. The CDR3 totals 16 residues. From germline, CDR1 is SEHNR and CDR2 FQNEAQ (reference sequence). The ends were cut back, 2 bases at V and 0 bases at J, with 13 bases in the middle.

This chain links TRBV7-8 with TRBJ2-2; tentatively, D is TRBD2 (5 bases). The germline V gene has CDR1 SGHVS and CDR2 FQNEAQ. The CDR3 is 15 residues long. V lost 1 base and J lost 0, with 6 bases in between. This CDR3 is CASSLGTANTGELFF. The CDR3 bases are TGTGCCAGCAGCTTAGGGACTGCGAACACCGGGGAGCTGTTTTTT.

The CDR3 DNA reads TGTGCCAGCAGCTTACACCCACGCGAGCAGTTCTTC. Its protein product is CASSLHPREQFF. The V gene is TRBV7-9, the J gene TRBJ2-1; D uncertain. V was shortened by 2 bases and J by 10 bases, with 9 bases between the two germline ends. Germline V gives CDR1 SEHNR, CDR2 FQNEAQ (reference sequence). This CDR3 has 12 amino acids.

V gene TRBV6-5 combines with J gene TRBJ1-2; D unclear. The germline CDR1 and CDR2 sequences are MNHEY and SVGAGI. The ends were cut back, 7 bases at V and 3 bases at J, with 12 bases in the middle. The CDR3 totals 13 residues. Here the CDR3 DNA reads TGTGCCAGCATGAAACGGAGCGACTATGGCTACACCTTC. It encodes CASMKRSDYGYTF.

This clone was found once. This rearrangement joins TRBV27 to TRBJ1-5, with 7 bases that match TRBD1. Germline CDR1 is MNHEY and CDR2 is SMNVEV (reference sequence). The CDR3 loop spans 16 amino acids. The ends lost 7 bases at V and 2 bases at J; junction bases unmatched: 11. CDR3 in DNA: TGTGCCAGCATTTTCGAGGGGGCCGATGGCAATCAGCCCCAGCATTTT. Amino acid sequence: CASIFEGADGNQPQHF.

The chain joins TRBV11-2 to TRBJ2-7, with unresolved D. CDR1 and CDR2 (germline): SGHAT, FQNNGV. Trimming stripped 2 bases from V and 4 bases from J, with 9 bases between. The CDR3 length is 13 residues. The CDR3, as DNA: TGTGCCAGCAGCTTAAGTGCGGAGTACGAGCAGTACTTC. As protein: CASSLSAEYEQYF. Combining the CDR3 with reference TRBV11-2 and TRBJ2-7 gives the whole variable domain EAGVAQSPRYKIIEKRQSVAFWCNPISGHATLYWYQQILGQGPKLLIQFQNNGVVDDSQLPKDRFSAERLKGVDSTLKIQPAKLEDSAVYLCASSLSAEYEQYFGPGTRLTVT.

This clone was observed a few times. The chain uses TRBV10-3 and TRBJ1-1; D is unclear. V dropped 1 base and J dropped 0 bases, with 3 bases sitting between them. The CDR3 covers 13 residues. The V gene's germline CDR1 is ENHRY and CDR2 SYGVKD. CDR3 DNA sequence: TGTGCCATCAGTGAGTACTTGAACACTGAAGCTTTCTTT. It codes for CAISEYLNTEAFF.

Details on this clone: One end of the junction is discordant with germline, which a read error may explain. The V gene is TRBV30, the J gene TRBJ1-4; D may be TRBD1 (5 bases). The CDR3 spans 12 residues. CDR1 GTSNPN and CDR2 SVGIG come from the germline V gene (reference sequence). CDR3 DNA: TGTGCCTGGAGCCCGTCGGGACCAGGAGTCTTATTT. Amino acids: CAWSPSGPGVLF.

This chain connects TRBV29-1 to TRBJ1-1; D perhaps matches TRBD1 (5 bases). Germline V gene sequence: CDR1 SQVTM, CDR2 ANQGSEA. There are 12 residues in the CDR3. V gave up 7 bases and J gave up 5 bases, with 14 bases separating them. The CDR3 reads CSAQGRGTEAFF. The CDR3 DNA follows: TGCAGCGCCCAGGGCCGGGGAACTGAAGCTTTCTTT.

CDR3 amino acids: CATSTVRVGVETQYF. DNA of the CDR3: TGTGCCACCAGCACCGTTCGGGTGGGGGTTGAGACCCAGTACTTC. The chain combines TRBV15 with TRBJ2-5; D tentatively reads TRBD1 or TRBD2 (5 bases each). V was trimmed by 4 bases and J by 5 bases, leaving 17 bases between them. Germline loops: CDR1 LNHNV, CDR2 YYDKDF (reference sequence). This CDR3 spans 15 amino acids.

This rearrangement joins TRBV27 to TRBJ1-1, with D unresolved. Germline V CDR1 and CDR2: MNHEY, SMNVEV (reference sequence). The ends were cut back, 0 bases at V and 0 bases at J, with 2 bases in the middle. The CDR3 runs to 13 residues. CDR3 protein: CASSLSVNTEAFF. The CDR3 DNA reads TGTGCCAGCAGTTTATCGGTGAACACTGAAGCTTTCTTT.

The rearrangement joins TRBV19 to TRBJ2-1, with D tentatively TRBD2 (5 bases). CDR3 length equals 16 residues. V was shortened by 3 bases and J by 3 bases, with 15 bases between the two germline ends. Germline CDR1 and CDR2: LNHDA and SQIVND (reference sequence). The CDR3 nucleotides are TGTGCCAGTAGTATTGTGGGTGGGAGCATCTACAATGAGCAGTTCTTC. Translated: CASSIVGGSIYNEQFF.